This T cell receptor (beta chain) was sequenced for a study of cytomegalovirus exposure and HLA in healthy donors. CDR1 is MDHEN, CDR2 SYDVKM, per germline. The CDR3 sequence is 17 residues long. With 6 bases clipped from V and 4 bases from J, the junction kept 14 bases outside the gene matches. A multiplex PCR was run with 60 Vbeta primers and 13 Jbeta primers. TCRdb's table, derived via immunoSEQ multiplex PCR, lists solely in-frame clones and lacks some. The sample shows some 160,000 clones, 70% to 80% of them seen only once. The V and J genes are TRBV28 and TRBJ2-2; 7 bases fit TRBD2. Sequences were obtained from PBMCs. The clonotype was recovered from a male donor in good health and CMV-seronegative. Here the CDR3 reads CASRGHRLASGTGELFF. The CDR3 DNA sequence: TGTGCCAGCAGAGGTCACAGGTTGGCTAGCGGCACCGGGGAGCTGTTTTTT.